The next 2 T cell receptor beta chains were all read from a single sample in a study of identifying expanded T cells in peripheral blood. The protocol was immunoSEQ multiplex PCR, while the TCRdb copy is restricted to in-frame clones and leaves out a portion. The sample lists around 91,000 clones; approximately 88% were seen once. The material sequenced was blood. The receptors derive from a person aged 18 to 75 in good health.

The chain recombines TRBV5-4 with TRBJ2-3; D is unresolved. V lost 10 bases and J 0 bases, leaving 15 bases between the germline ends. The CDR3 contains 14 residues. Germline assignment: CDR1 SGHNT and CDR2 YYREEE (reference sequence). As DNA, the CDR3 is TGTGCCCTGAAAACCGACGGGAGCACAGATACGCAGTATTTT. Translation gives CALKTDGSTDTQYF.

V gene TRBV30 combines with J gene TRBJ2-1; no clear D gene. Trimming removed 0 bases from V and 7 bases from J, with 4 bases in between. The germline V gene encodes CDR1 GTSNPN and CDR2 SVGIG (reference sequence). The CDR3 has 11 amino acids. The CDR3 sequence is CAWSVRNEQFF. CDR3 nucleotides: TGTGCCTGGAGTGTCCGAAATGAGCAGTTCTTC.